This T cell receptor (beta chain) originates from a study of blood T cell repertoires in COVID-19. Study-wide context: Samples taken during acute and convalescent COVID-19 were collected in the United States, Italy and Spain. PBMCs, B-cell-depleted T cells, or T cells provided the cDNA or gDNA that made up the material.

In its sample, this clone was seen many times. Under the authors' procedure: Amplification from reference gene primers served as the basis for estimated nucleated cell counts. Repertoires were generated with immunoSEQ multiplex PCR, while TCRdb's copy carries only in-frame clones and drops some. V, J and clone size are taken as reported in that table, and D and trimming were inferred from the DNA itself. The sample shows some 460,000 clones, approximately 90% of them seen only once. V dropped 1 base and J dropped 3 bases, with 13 bases sitting between them. From germline, CDR1 is SGHNT and CDR2 YYREEE (reference sequence). The CDR3 spans 15 residues.

The receptor was isolated from a woman in her twenties or thirties with acute or convalescent COVID-19. Sequencing was performed on peripheral blood. The V call is TRBV5-4, the J call TRBJ1-1; D gene ambiguous. This chain's CDR3 is CASSLMHRFDTEAFF. The CDR3 bases are TGTGCCAGCAGCTTGATGCACAGATTCGACACTGAAGCTTTCTTT.